This passage covers 17 T cell receptor beta chains from one sample sequenced in a study of metastatic and nonmetastatic thyroid tumors. Patients underwent thyroid surgery, and none had received any treatment before it. TCRdb re-called clones from the PCR reads using MiXCR. This sample carries about 12,000 clones, around 30% of them seen once, and the ten largest clones take about a fifth. The sequenced material came from adjacent normal tissue. The origin of the receptors is a male donor with papillary thyroid cancer or a benign thyroid nodule (not recorded which). Some clones in this sample may be carry-over from other donors' samples.

Only a few counts were recorded for this clone. The chain uses TRBV5-5 and TRBJ2-7, with 7 bases matching TRBD1. The V gene's germline CDR1 is SGHKS and CDR2 YYEKEE (reference sequence). This CDR3 comprises 15 residues. V shed 0 bases, J shed 4 bases, and the junction held 7 bases outside the gene matches. CDR3 nucleotides: TGTGCCAGCAGCTTGGGACAGGGACCCCAATACGAGCAGTACTTC. Translated: CASSLGQGPQYEQYF.

The V gene is TRBV10-1, the J gene TRBJ2-7; D not resolved. The CDR3 spans 14 residues. Germline V gives CDR1 WNHNN, CDR2 SYGVQD (reference sequence). V lost 2 bases and J lost 6, with 14 bases in between. Here the CDR3 reads CASSEGAPTAEQYF. The CDR3 coding sequence is TGCGCCAGCAGTGAGGGCGCTCCTACGGCCGAGCAGTACTTC.

On this clone: This may be a read error: a much more frequent sequence differs by one nucleotide. The V gene is TRBV6-1, the J gene TRBJ2-1; 9 nucleotides line up with TRBD2. Germline CDR1 reads MNHNS; CDR2 reads SASEGT. The CDR3 runs to 18 residues. V gave up 2 bases and J gave up 7 bases; unmatched junction bases: 15. The DNA for the CDR3 is TGTGCCAGCAGTGAAAACATCCTCCGGGCAACTAGCGGGAATGAGCAGTTCTTC. The encoded protein is CASSENILRATSGNEQFF.

This clone is judged medium-sized. The V call is TRBV20-1, the J call TRBJ2-6; D perhaps matches TRBD2 (6 bases). CDR3 length equals 15 residues. V lost 5 bases and J 1 base, leaving 12 bases between the germline ends. CDR1 is DFQATT, CDR2 SNEGSKA, per germline (reference sequence). As DNA, the CDR3 is TGCAGTGCTCGGGACGGGGGATCTGGGGCCAACGTCCTGACTTTC. Its translation is CSARDGGSGANVLTF.

The V call is TRBV3-1, the J call TRBJ2-7, with 12 bases aligning to TRBD1. CDR3 length equals 17 residues. J was trimmed by 3 bases and V by 5 bases; bases with no gene match: 11. In germline, CDR1 is LGHDT, CDR2 YNNKEL (reference sequence). Written as DNA, the CDR3 is TGTGCCAGCAGCACCCGGGACAGGGGGCGCTTTGGCTACGAGCAGTACTTC. Translating gives CASSTRDRGRFGYEQYF.

This rearrangement joins TRBV6-1 to TRBJ2-7, with D perhaps matching TRBD1 (5 bases). The germline gives CDR1 MNHNS, CDR2 SASEGT. V gave up 6 bases and J gave up 6 bases, with 12 bases separating them. CDR3 length: 12 residues. For the CDR3, the DNA is TGTGCCAGCAGCCGCAAGGGGTTCGAGCAGTACTTC. Protein product: CASSRKGFEQYF.

This rearrangement joins TRBV6-1 to TRBJ1-6; 12 bases match TRBD1. V lost 5 bases and J lost 9; bases outside the gene matches: 5. The germline CDR1 and CDR2 sequences are MNHNS and SASEGT. The CDR3 contains 15 residues. The CDR3 coding sequence is TGTGCCAGCAGTCTCGGGACAGGGGGCTTTTCACCCCTCCACTTT. This encodes CASSLGTGGFSPLHF.

The J gene is TRBJ2-2, the V gene TRBV14; TRBD2 agrees at 10 bases. Germline V CDR1 and CDR2: SGHDN, FVKESK. Trimming at V came to 4 bases and at J to 4 bases, leaving 6 bases not matched to a gene. This CDR3 is 16 amino acids long. CDR3 coding DNA: TGTGCCAGCAGCCTTAGACTAGCGGGCCTCACCGGGGAGCTGTTTTTT. It encodes CASSLRLAGLTGELFF.

V and J are TRBV20-1 and TRBJ2-3; no reliable D call. CDR1 is DFQATT and CDR2 is SNEGSKA in the germline V gene (reference sequence). V shed 6 bases and J shed 6 bases, with 22 bases lying between them. This CDR3 is built from 15 residues. The CDR3 region is CSAPRRGYLGDTQYF. Here the CDR3 DNA reads TGCAGTGCCCCCCGACGAGGTTATTTAGGGGATACGCAGTATTTT.

The rearrangement links TRBV6-1 to TRBJ1-5, with a weak D call TRBD1 (6 bases). The V gene lost 3 bases and the J gene lost 7 bases, with 22 bases spanning the gap. The CDR3 is 17 amino acids. Germline V CDR1 and CDR2: MNHNS, SASEGT. CDR3 loop: CASSETLSQGSRQPQHF. The CDR3 DNA reads as TGTGCCAGCAGTGAGACCTTAAGCCAGGGGTCAAGGCAGCCCCAGCATTTT.

The chain joins TRBV3-1 to TRBJ2-1; 8 nucleotides align to TRBD2. This CDR3 is built from 12 residues. Trimming at V came to 4 bases and at J to 16 bases, leaving 9 bases not matched to a gene. Germline V CDR1 and CDR2: LGHDT, YNNKEL (reference sequence). As DNA, the CDR3 is TGTGCCAGCAGCCTCCTTAGCGGGGCCCTCTTCTTC. As protein: CASSLLSGALFF.

This clone came up once. V and J are TRBV4-1 and TRBJ2-1, with a possible D match to TRBD1 (5 bases). Trimming took off 4 bases at V and 6 bases at J, with 13 bases between the two ends. The germline CDR1 and CDR2 sequences are MGHRA and YSYEKL. The CDR3 is made up of 14 amino acids. As DNA, the CDR3 is TGCGCCAGCAGCCTCCCGACAGCACGCAATGAGCAGTTCTTC. The encoded protein is CASSLPTARNEQFF.

This clone was detected a few times. J is TRBJ2-2 and V is TRBV6-2 or TRBV6-3, with unresolved D. Germline V gene sequence: CDR1 MNHEY, CDR2 SVGEGT. The CDR3 is 14 amino acids. Trimming pared 0 bases from V and 1 base from J, leaving 3 bases between. CDR3 nucleotide sequence: TGTGCCAGCAGTTACTCTGGGAACACCGGGGAGCTGTTTTTT. Amino acid sequence: CASSYSGNTGELFF.

In this sample, this clone is medium-sized. The J gene is TRBJ2-7, the V gene TRBV2; no clear D gene. The CDR3 loop spans 13 amino acids. Trimming left V 6 bases short and J 3 bases short, with 12 bases between. Germline V CDR1 and CDR2: SNHLY, FYNNEI. Here the CDR3 reads CASRDGPHYEQYF. CDR3 bases: TGTGCCAGCAGGGATGGACCCCACTACGAGCAGTACTTC.

J is TRBJ2-2 and V is TRBV11-1; TRBD1 is a possible D gene (5 bases). The CDR3 is 18 residues long. Germline V gene data show CDR1 as SGHAT and CDR2 as FQDESV (reference sequence). V lost 1 base to trimming and J lost 4 bases, with 19 bases between them. The CDR3 region is CASSLGLTTGIATGELFF. CDR3 DNA: TGTGCCAGCAGCTTAGGACTTACCACAGGTATCGCCACCGGGGAGCTGTTTTTT.

This clone is labeled medium-sized. The chain has TRBV29-1 and TRBJ1-2; D is unresolved. The germline CDR1 and CDR2 sequences are SQVTM and ANQGSEA. V gave up 3 bases and J gave up 3 bases, with 17 bases separating them. The CDR3 consists of 15 residues. The CDR3 sequence: CSVDNPLGLDYGYTF. CDR3 DNA sequence: TGCAGCGTTGACAACCCCTTGGGATTGGACTATGGCTACACCTTC.

This clone occurred a few times. The chain's CDR3 is CASRPWAGGLATQYF. In DNA form, the CDR3 reads TGTGCCAGCAGGCCCTGGGCAGGGGGGCTGGCGACCCAGTACTTC. The chain recombines TRBV27 with TRBJ2-5; D is possibly TRBD1 (7 bases). The germline CDR1 and CDR2 sequences are MNHEY and SMNVEV (reference sequence). V was pared by 6 bases and J by 7 bases, with 21 bases between. The CDR3 loop spans 15 amino acids.